What follows are 14 T cell receptor beta chains derived from one specimen sequenced in a study of CD8+CD57+ T cells in acquired aplastic anemia. Genomic DNA constituted the template upon which TCR beta VDJ and CDR3 profiling was performed. Each CDR3 protein is one row after TCRdb ran MiXCR on the reads. This sample has 95,000 to 120,000 distinct CDR3 sequences, with 40% to 65% found just once. The specimen was sorted CD4+, CD8+, or CD8+CD57+ T cells (not recorded which) from PBMCs. These TCRs come from a human donor in good health, serving as a control.

The sample holds many counts of this clonotype. The chain couples TRBV5-1 to TRBJ2-7; D perhaps matches TRBD1 (6 bases). Trimming removed 5 bases from V and 0 bases from J, with 12 bases in between. Germline CDR1 reads SGHRS; CDR2 reads YFSETQ. The CDR3 consists of 14 residues. The CDR3 is CASSSGTSSYEQYF. CDR3 coding DNA: TGCGCCAGCAGTTCCGGGACAAGCTCCTACGAGCAGTACTTC.

This clonotype was seen many times. This chain's CDR3 is CASSVVLAGGDEQFF. The CDR3 region has the DNA TGTGCCAGCAGCGTAGTGCTAGCGGGGGGCGATGAGCAGTTCTTC. The rearrangement uses TRBV14 and TRBJ2-1; 11 nucleotides match TRBD2. J lost 8 bases, V lost 5 bases, and 8 bases had no gene match. This CDR3 has 15 amino acids. CDR1 and CDR2 from the germline V gene are SGHDN and FVKESK.

The chain employs TRBV29-1 and TRBJ2-7; D gene ambiguous. V was clipped by 4 bases and J by 2 bases, with 15 bases between them. The CDR3 has 14 amino acids. Germline CDR1 and CDR2: SQVTM and ANQGSEA. CDR3 sequence: CSVAPSDGPYEQYF. The CDR3 DNA follows: TGCAGCGTTGCCCCCTCAGACGGACCCTACGAGCAGTACTTC.

The V gene is TRBV24-1, the J gene TRBJ1-5; D unresolved. This CDR3 comprises 13 residues. Trimming removed 10 bases at V and 3 bases at J, with 12 bases between. Germline V gene sequence: CDR1 KGHDR, CDR2 SFDVKD. CDR3 bases: TGTGCCACTTCGAAGAAGAACAATCAGCCCCAGCATTTT. Translating gives CATSKKNNQPQHF.

This clonotype appeared many times. The chain uses TRBV9 and TRBJ2-1; 10 positions agree with TRBD2. The CDR3 is made up of 15 amino acids. V lost 7 bases and J lost 9; bases outside the gene matches: 13. Germline CDR1 and CDR2: SGDLS and YYNGEE. As DNA, the CDR3 is TGTGCCAGCGAACCCTACAGCGGGGGGGCGAGTGAGCAGTTCTTC. It translates to CASEPYSGGASEQFF.

About this clonotype itself: Compared with germline, one end of the junction differs, possibly owing to a read error. The chain carries TRBV10-3 and TRBJ1-5; D remains unclear. The CDR3 spans 13 residues. Germline CDR1 and CDR2: ENHRY and SYGVKD. The CDR3 spells CATMTDLRQPPHF. In nucleotides, the CDR3 is TGTGCCACCATGACGGATCTCAGGCAGCCCCCGCATTTT.

This clonotype was detected ten times or more. The V and J genes are TRBV11-1 and TRBJ2-5; D not certain. V was cut by 3 bases and J by 5 bases, with 16 bases left in between. The CDR3 sequence is 15 residues long. The germline gives CDR1 SGHAT, CDR2 FQDESV (reference sequence). The CDR3 DNA reads TGTGCCAGCAGCTTGGTGTTGAGTCTTGGTGAGACCCAGTACTTC. It is translated as CASSLVLSLGETQYF. The whole variable domain, filled in from reference TRBV11-1 and TRBJ2-5, reads EAEVAQSPRYKITEKSQAVAFWCDPISGHATLYWYRQILGQGPELLVQFQDESVVDDSQLPKDRFSAERLKGVDSTLKIQPAELGDSAMYLCASSLVLSLGETQYFGPGTRLLVL.

In this sample, this clonotype turned up a few times. The chain has TRBV20-1 and TRBJ2-1; D is possibly TRBD1 or TRBD2 (5 bases each). This CDR3 is 14 amino acids long. CDR1 and CDR2 (germline): DFQATT, SNEGSKA (reference sequence). V lost 4 bases and J 3 bases, leaving 13 bases between the germline ends. CDR3 protein: CSATGPTSYNEQFF. For the CDR3, the DNA is TGCAGTGCTACGGGACCGACAAGCTACAATGAGCAGTTCTTC.

In its sample, this clonotype was seen once. This chain links TRBV10-3 with TRBJ2-2; possible D gene TRBD1, 6 bases. CDR1 and CDR2 from the germline V gene are ENHRY and SYGVKD. The CDR3 is 15 amino acids. V lost 2 bases and J lost 3, with 10 bases in between. The CDR3 DNA reads as TGTGCCATCAGTGAGCCGAACAGGGACACCGGGGAGCTGTTTTTT. This codes for CAISEPNRDTGELFF.

There are many counts of this clonotype. The rearrangement uses TRBV4-3 and TRBJ2-5, with D maybe TRBD2 (6 bases). This CDR3 spans 16 amino acids. Germline CDR1 LGHNA, CDR2 YSLEER. Trimming shortened V by 5 bases and J by 1 base, and 17 bases separated the two germline ends. The DNA of the CDR3 is TGCGCCAGCAGCGAGCATGGGGCTAGCGTCCAAGAGACCCAGTACTTC. It codes for CASSEHGASVQETQYF.

This chain links TRBV7-2 with TRBJ2-7; D gene ambiguous. Deletions cut 5 bases from V and 0 bases from J, with 5 bases between. This CDR3 comprises 12 residues. The germline gives CDR1 SGHTA, CDR2 FQGNSA. The CDR3, as DNA: TGTGCCAGCAGCGCTAACTCCTACGAGCAGTACTTC. The encoded protein is CASSANSYEQYF.

This clonotype was observed at least ten times. The V gene is TRBV9, the J gene TRBJ2-7; D unresolved. Germline assignment: CDR1 SGDLS and CDR2 YYNGEE. CDR3 length: 15 amino acids. The germline V and J ends were trimmed by 0 bases and 2 bases, with 12 bases remaining between them. CDR3 sequence reads: CASSVGTDGTYEQYF. The CDR3 DNA is TGTGCCAGCAGCGTAGGTACGGACGGAACCTACGAGCAGTACTTC. The whole variable domain, remainder taken from reference TRBV9 and TRBJ2-7, is DSGVTQTPKHLITATGQRVTLRCSPRSGDLSVYWYQQSLDQGLQFLIQYYNGEERAKGNILERFSAQQFPDLHSELNLSSLELGDSALYFCASSVGTDGTYEQYFGPGTRLTVT.

The rearrangement links TRBV29-1 to TRBJ1-3; 11 positions match TRBD1. Germline assignment: CDR1 SQVTM and CDR2 ANQGSEA. Losses at the gene ends were 6 bases for V and 1 base for J; bases not matched to a gene: 5. The CDR3 has 15 residues. CDR3 nucleotide sequence: TGCAGCGTCGGGACAGGGGGTGTATCTGGAAACACCATATATTTT. Translation: CSVGTGGVSGNTIYF.

This chain connects TRBV10-2 to TRBJ1-1; D is ambiguous. The CDR3 is 12 amino acids. The V end lost 6 bases, the J end lost 1 base, and 6 bases lay between the germline ends. The germline gives CDR1 WSHSY, CDR2 SAAADI. The CDR3 nucleotides are TGCGCCAGCAGATGGGGGAACACTGAAGCTTTCTTT. This codes for CASRWGNTEAFF.